This T cell receptor (beta chain) derives from a study of blood T cell repertoires in COVID-19. On the study more broadly: The cDNA or gDNA used as material had been derived from T cells, B-cell-depleted T cells, or PBMCs.

A few counts support this clone. Germline V lookup: CDR1 SGHDT, CDR2 YYEEEE. The CDR3 sequence is 16 residues long. V gave up 0 bases and J gave up 2 bases, with 15 bases separating them. This table comes from immunoSEQ multiplex PCR, and its TCRdb copy is limited to in-frame clones, with some not included. Here the sample spans 55,000 or so clones, around nine tenths being singletons. The chain uses TRBV5-6 and TRBJ2-7; no clear D gene. Sequencing used peripheral blood. The TCR sequence derives from a man between 60 and 75 years old with active COVID-19. The CDR3 here is CASSLVTAVLTYEQYF. The CDR3 DNA reads as TGTGCCAGCAGCTTGGTTACGGCGGTACTTACCTACGAGCAGTACTTC.